This T cell receptor (beta chain) was profiled in a study of blood T cell repertoires in COVID-19. Study information: COVID-19 samples, acute and convalescent, were from the United States, Italy and Spain.

Method: immunoSEQ multiplex PCR; TCRdb's copy keeps in-frame clones and lacks some. This table has 300,000 to 500,000 clones, 88% appearing once. All enrollees were roughly 18 to 100 years old and from 20 to 25 US areas. Assignments of participants to cohorts depended upon their own reported clinical history. Trimming pared 1 base from V and 3 bases from J, leaving 11 bases between. This CDR3 has 14 residues. Germline V gene lookup returns CDR1 SGHRS and CDR2 YFSETQ. The sequence derives from a woman in her 30s with acute COVID-19. The sequenced sample consisted of PBMCs or T cells enriched from blood (not recorded which). V usage is TRBV5-1 and J usage is TRBJ2-7; TRBD1 might be the D (6 bases). In DNA, the CDR3 is TGCGCCAGCAGCTTGACCACAGGGTACTACGAGCAGTACTTC. Translation: CASSLTTGYYEQYF.